These T cell receptor beta chains were read from a single sample in a study of T cells in tuberculosis. The data were produced by immunoSEQ multiplex PCR, yet TCRdb's version contains in-frame clones alone and is incomplete. Counted here are tens of thousands of clones, more than 80% occurring once; the ten biggest clones make up under 15%. The sample taken for sequencing was PBMCs. The source of these receptors is a donor aged 5 to 30 with latent tuberculosis or without tuberculosis infection. The CDR3 runs from the conserved cysteine through the conserved F or W. Fields, in order: CDR3 DNA, CDR3 protein, D gene, J gene, clone size, V gene. The D gene is left open where the match is weak. Expanded clones get a size class; other rows say once, few or many, or leave the size out.

CDR3nt: TGTGCCAGCAGCGTAGGGACAGCCATTAGTGAAAAACTGTTTTTT
CDR3aa: CASSVGTAISEKLFF
d_gene: -
j_gene: TRBJ1-4
abundance: once
v_gene: TRBV9

CDR3nt: TGTGCTAGTGGCTACACGCGGAGCTCCTATAATTCACCCCTCCACTTT
CDR3aa: CASGYTRSSYNSPLHF
d_gene: -
j_gene: TRBJ1-6
abundance: -
v_gene: TRBV12-5

CDR3nt: TGTGCCAGTAGCGGACCCGGGACGGGAGATTCACCCCTCCACTTT
CDR3aa: CASSGPGTGDSPLHF
d_gene: -
j_gene: TRBJ1-6
abundance: few
v_gene: TRBV19

CDR3nt: TGTGCCAGCAGCAGACTAGCGACAGATACGCAGTATTTT
CDR3aa: CASSRLATDTQYF
d_gene: TRBD2
j_gene: TRBJ2-3
abundance: -
v_gene: TRBV5-8

CDR3nt: TGCGCCAGCAGCCCGGGACAGAATTCACCCCTCCACTTT
CDR3aa: CASSPGQNSPLHF
d_gene: TRBD1
j_gene: TRBJ1-6
abundance: -
v_gene: TRBV5-1

CDR3nt: TGTGCCAGCAGCCGGAGGAGGGGAGAGACCCAGTACTTC
CDR3aa: CASSRRRGETQYF
d_gene: -
j_gene: TRBJ2-5
abundance: once
v_gene: TRBV7-3

CDR3nt: TGTGCCAGCAGCCAACTGACAGGGGCTAGGGACATTCAGTACTTC
CDR3aa: CASSQLTGARDIQYF
d_gene: TRBD1
j_gene: TRBJ2-4
abundance: -
v_gene: TRBV4-2

CDR3nt: TGTGCCAGCAGACTACAGGGTAGGGACACTGAAGCTTTCTTT
CDR3aa: CASRLQGRDTEAFF
d_gene: -
j_gene: TRBJ1-1
abundance: -
v_gene: TRBV27

CDR3nt: TGTGCCAGCAGTAGGATTACGACTACAGACACGCAGTATTTT
CDR3aa: CASSRITTTDTQYF
d_gene: -
j_gene: TRBJ2-3
abundance: -
v_gene: TRBV2

CDR3nt: TGTGCCAGTAGTACCAGACAGGGGGCAAAAGACATTCAGTACTTC
CDR3aa: CASSTRQGAKDIQYF
d_gene: TRBD1
j_gene: TRBJ2-4
abundance: -
v_gene: TRBV19

CDR3nt: TGCGCCAGCAGCCAAGAAGGGGGGGTCACTGAAGCTTTCTTT
CDR3aa: CASSQEGGVTEAFF
d_gene: -
j_gene: TRBJ1-1
abundance: -
v_gene: TRBV4-3

CDR3nt: TGTGCCAGCAGTGACGCAGGGCAGCAGTACTTC
CDR3aa: CASSDAGQQYF
d_gene: -
j_gene: TRBJ2-7
abundance: -
v_gene: TRBV2

CDR3nt: TGTGCCAGCAGTGAAACAGGACACACTGAAGCTTTCTTT
CDR3aa: CASSETGHTEAFF
d_gene: -
j_gene: TRBJ1-1
abundance: few
v_gene: TRBV6-1

CDR3nt: TGCGCCAGCAGCCCGGACAGGGTCACCTACGAGCAGTACTTC
CDR3aa: CASSPDRVTYEQYF
d_gene: TRBD1
j_gene: TRBJ2-7
abundance: once
v_gene: TRBV5-1

CDR3nt: TGTGCCAGCAGTGGGACAGGGACAGACGAGCAGTACTTC
CDR3aa: CASSGTGTDEQYF
d_gene: TRBD1
j_gene: TRBJ2-7
abundance: -
v_gene: TRBV6-5

CDR3nt: TGTGCCAGCAGGGGACAGGGGGGAAGTGAAGCTTTCTTT
CDR3aa: CASRGQGGSEAFF
d_gene: TRBD1
j_gene: TRBJ1-1
abundance: -
v_gene: TRBV2

CDR3nt: TGTGCCAGTAGTATCTCGCCTAGCTCCTATAATTCACCCCTCCACTTT
CDR3aa: CASSISPSSYNSPLHF
d_gene: -
j_gene: TRBJ1-6
abundance: -
v_gene: TRBV19

CDR3nt: TGCGCCAGCAGCCAAGGAGCTAGCGGGGGGGGTGAGACCCAGTACTTC
CDR3aa: CASSQGASGGGETQYF
d_gene: TRBD2
j_gene: TRBJ2-5
abundance: once
v_gene: TRBV4-1

CDR3nt: TGTGCCAGTAGTATTGAGACTACGGTGGAAGCTTTCTTT
CDR3aa: CASSIETTVEAFF
d_gene: -
j_gene: TRBJ1-1
abundance: -
v_gene: TRBV19

CDR3nt: TGTGCCAGCAGCTTAGCCATAACGACAGGGGCTGAAGAGACCCAGTACTTC
CDR3aa: CASSLAITTGAEETQYF
d_gene: TRBD1
j_gene: TRBJ2-5
abundance: -
v_gene: TRBV7-8

CDR3nt: TGTGCCAGCAGCCCACCTAGCTCCTACGAGCAGTACTTC
CDR3aa: CASSPPSSYEQYF
d_gene: -
j_gene: TRBJ2-7
abundance: once
v_gene: TRBV7-3

CDR3nt: TGTGCCAGCACCGCGGGGGGGAGCCCCTACGAGCAGTACTTC
CDR3aa: CASTAGGSPYEQYF
d_gene: TRBD2
j_gene: TRBJ2-7
abundance: -
v_gene: TRBV9

CDR3nt: TGCGCCAGCAGCTTGGGGGGAGGAGCCAAGCTTTACACTGAAGCTTTCTTT
CDR3aa: CASSLGGGAKLYTEAFF
d_gene: -
j_gene: TRBJ1-1
abundance: -
v_gene: TRBV5-1